A single sample is the source of the 20 T cell receptor beta chains below, sequenced in a study of memory CD4+ T cells and cytomegalovirus serostatus. Only in-frame clones appear in the TCRdb table, and some are missing; sequencing was by immunoSEQ multiplex PCR. The repertoire has 75,000 to 90,000 clones, over 80% of them found once; the top ten carry around 0.75%. Single viable CD3+CD4+CD8-CD45RO+ cells were sorted as the memory CD4+ T cells. Sequencing input: memory CD4+ T cells from blood. The receptors shown here come from an adult in good health and CMV-seronegative.

This CDR3 is CASSQGQAGLDIQYF. Here the CDR3 DNA reads TGCGCCAGCAGCCAAGGTCAGGCCGGCTTAGACATTCAGTACTTC. This rearrangement joins TRBV4-1 to TRBJ2-4, with D hard to call. V was shortened by 1 base and J by 8 bases, with 15 bases between the two germline ends. Germline V gene data show CDR1 as MGHRA and CDR2 as YSYEKL. The CDR3 loop spans 15 amino acids.

This clone showed up just once. V gene TRBV19 combines with J gene TRBJ1-4; D is uncertain. Germline loops: CDR1 LNHDA, CDR2 SQIVND (reference sequence). Trimming took off 7 bases at V and 7 bases at J, with 16 bases between the two ends. CDR3 length: 14 amino acids. The DNA for the CDR3 is TGTGCCAGTATCGAGGATCGGGGAAGTGAAAAACTGTTTTTT. This encodes CASIEDRGSEKLFF.

The chain links TRBV7-3 to TRBJ1-1; 7 bases match TRBD1. This CDR3 is 15 amino acids long. Trimming cost V 2 bases and J 4 bases; bases outside gene matches: 7. Germline loops: CDR1 SGHTA, CDR2 FQGTGA. CDR3: CASSLYAGGGTEAFF. Here the CDR3 DNA reads TGTGCCAGCAGCTTATACGCAGGGGGTGGCACTGAAGCTTTCTTT.

This chain links TRBV7-2 with TRBJ2-7; D gene uncertain. The CDR3 is 11 amino acids. The germline V gene has CDR1 SGHTA and CDR2 FQGNSA. V was shortened by 3 bases and J by 5 bases, with 5 bases between the two germline ends. CDR3 bases: TGTGCCAGCAGCTTCGGCGACGAGCAGTACTTC. Its translation is CASSFGDEQYF.

This chain connects TRBV7-2 to TRBJ1-4; 8 nucleotides align to TRBD1. V was pared by 5 bases and J by 8 bases, with 10 bases of the junction left unmatched. From germline, CDR1 is SGHTA and CDR2 FQGNSA. This CDR3 spans 15 amino acids. CDR3 DNA: TGTGCCAGCAGCAAAACAGGGGGTACTCGAGAAAAACTGTTTTTT. Its protein is CASSKTGGTREKLFF.

V gene TRBV18 combines with J gene TRBJ2-1, with 11 bases that match TRBD2. Losses at the gene ends were 4 bases for V and 8 bases for J; bases not matched to a gene: 7. CDR1 is KGHSH and CDR2 is LQKENI in the germline V gene. The CDR3 is 15 residues long. Here the CDR3 reads CASSLSGGASHEQFF. The CDR3 DNA sequence: TGTGCCAGCTCACTTAGCGGGGGGGCCTCTCATGAGCAGTTCTTC.

V usage is TRBV5-1 and J usage is TRBJ1-3, with a tentative D call TRBD1 (6 bases). This CDR3 has 17 residues. Germline CDR1 reads SGHRS; CDR2 reads YFSETQ. The V end was cut by 0 bases, the J end by 0 bases, with 13 bases between. The CDR3 protein is CASSLATGRYSGNTIYF. The DNA for the CDR3 is TGCGCCAGCAGCTTGGCAACAGGGCGATACTCTGGAAACACCATATATTTT. The full variable domain, completed using reference TRBV5-1 and TRBJ1-3, is KAGVTQTPRYLIKTRGQQVTLSCSPISGHRSVSWYQQTPGQGLQFLFEYFSETQRNKGNFPGRFSGRQFSNSRSEMNVSTLELGDSALYLCASSLATGRYSGNTIYFGEGSWLTVV.

The chain uses TRBV18 and TRBJ1-4, with 7 bases that match TRBD1. The CDR3 sequence is 15 residues long. V dropped 1 base and J dropped 7; count of bases not matched to a gene: 6. Germline-derived CDR1 and CDR2 are KGHSH and LQKENI. The CDR3 coding sequence is TGTGCCAGCTCACCACAGGGGGCTGGGGGTGAAAAACTGTTTTTT. Residues: CASSPQGAGGEKLFF.

V and J are TRBV7-2 and TRBJ1-2; tentative D call: TRBD1 (5 bases). The germline V gene has CDR1 SGHTA and CDR2 FQGNSA. CDR3 length: 13 amino acids. The V end lost 2 bases, the J end lost 4 bases, and 8 bases lay between the germline ends. In nucleotides, the CDR3 is TGTGCCAGCAGCTTACAGGGACGCTATGGCTACACCTTC. This codes for CASSLQGRYGYTF.

Concerning this clone itself: Germline and junction disagree at one end, which may indicate a read error. The chain combines TRBV7-7 with TRBJ2-5; 9 bases agree with TRBD1. This CDR3 is 14 amino acids long. Germline values: CDR1 SSHAT, CDR2 FNYEAQ (reference sequence). For the CDR3, the DNA is TGTGCTAGCAGCGCGGGACAGGGTTCGGAGACCCAGTACTTC. It encodes CASSAGQGSETQYF.

The chain joins TRBV19 to TRBJ1-2; possibly TRBD1 for D (5 bases). Trimming removed 5 bases from V and 4 bases from J, with 14 bases in between. Per the germline V gene, CDR1 is LNHDA and CDR2 is SQIVND (reference sequence). This CDR3 contains 14 residues. The CDR3 nucleotides read TGTGCCAGTAGTTTCCGTAGGGGAGCCTATGGCTACACCTTC. Encoded protein: CASSFRRGAYGYTF.

In DNA, the CDR3 is TGCGCCAGCAGCTCCCAGACTAGCGGGGGGGTCTACCAAGAGACCCAGTACTTC. Protein product: CASSSQTSGGVYQETQYF. The chain links TRBV5-1 to TRBJ2-5; 14 bases map to TRBD2. The CDR3 runs 18 residues. Germline lookup yields CDR1 SGHRS and CDR2 YFSETQ. Trimming at V came to 3 bases and at J to 0 bases, leaving 7 bases not matched to a gene. Full variable domain (missing parts from reference TRBV5-1 and TRBJ2-5): KAGVTQTPRYLIKTRGQQVTLSCSPISGHRSVSWYQQTPGQGLQFLFEYFSETQRNKGNFPGRFSGRQFSNSRSEMNVSTLELGDSALYLCASSSQTSGGVYQETQYFGPGTRLLVL.

The J gene is TRBJ1-3, the V gene TRBV18; TRBD1 agrees at 8 bases. From germline, CDR1 is KGHSH and CDR2 LQKENI. Trimming cost V 4 bases and J 3 bases; bases outside gene matches: 8. The CDR3 contains 16 residues. CDR3 nucleotides: TGTGCCAGCTCACTTTTTCCGACAGGGGATGGAAACACCATATATTTT. Residues: CASSLFPTGDGNTIYF.

This clone was detected only a few times. V usage is TRBV7-3 and J usage is TRBJ1-6; 8 nucleotides align to TRBD1. V shed 5 bases, J shed 7 bases, and the junction held 7 bases outside the gene matches. The germline V gene has CDR1 SGHTA and CDR2 FQGTGA. This CDR3 has 15 amino acids. Here the CDR3 DNA reads TGTGCCAGCAGCCCAAAGGGACAGGAAAATTCACCCCTCCACTTT. This encodes CASSPKGQENSPLHF.

J is TRBJ1-2 and V is TRBV19, with no clear D. CDR3 size: 15 residues. V dropped 7 bases and J dropped 3 bases, with 18 bases sitting between them. Germline-derived CDR1 and CDR2 are LNHDA and SQIVND (reference sequence). The CDR3 reads CASTIEDGRDYGYTF. The CDR3 DNA reads as TGTGCCAGTACTATTGAGGATGGGAGGGACTATGGCTACACCTTC.

This sequence joins TRBV9 and TRBJ1-2; tentative D call: TRBD1 (6 bases). V lost 3 bases to trimming and J lost 5 bases, with 14 bases between them. Germline lookup yields CDR1 SGDLS and CDR2 YYNGEE. The CDR3 is made up of 14 amino acids. The CDR3 sequence is CASSEDSSGYGYTF. For the CDR3, the DNA is TGTGCCAGCAGCGAGGACAGTTCGGGGTATGGCTACACCTTC.

The CDR3 protein is CASSSNGAGRDGYTF. The CDR3 region has the DNA TGTGCCAGCTCCTCTAACGGGGCAGGTAGAGATGGCTACACCTTC. The J gene is TRBJ1-2, the V gene TRBV6-5; D perhaps matches TRBD1 (5 bases). Trimming cost V 8 bases and J 6 bases, with 22 bases left between them. The germline gives CDR1 MNHEY, CDR2 SVGAGI. This CDR3 comprises 15 residues.

The genes are TRBV4-2 and TRBJ1-2; 8 bases fit TRBD1. The CDR3 loop spans 15 amino acids. Germline V gene data show CDR1 as LGHNA and CDR2 as YNFKEQ. V gave up 0 bases and J gave up 8 bases; unmatched junction bases: 8. This CDR3 is CASSQDGQGAGGYTF. The CDR3 DNA sequence: TGTGCCAGCAGCCAAGATGGGCAGGGGGCTGGGGGCTACACCTTC.

The chain links TRBV7-9 to TRBJ2-1; D ambiguous. V lost 2 bases, J lost 0 bases, and 11 bases lay in between. The CDR3 runs 16 residues. Germline V gene sequence: CDR1 SEHNR, CDR2 FQNEAQ (reference sequence). CDR3 sequence (DNA): TGTGCCAGCAGCTTATTCCCCCAGAGCTCCTACAATGAGCAGTTCTTC. This codes for CASSLFPQSSYNEQFF.

The chain employs TRBV4-2 and TRBJ1-5; D gene uncertain. CDR1 LGHNA and CDR2 YNFKEQ come from the germline V gene. The V gene lost 3 bases and the J gene lost 0 bases, with 9 bases spanning the gap. This CDR3 is built from 15 residues. As DNA, the CDR3 is TGTGCCAGCAGCCAGAGTCAGTTTAGCAATCAGCCCCAGCATTTT. This translates into CASSQSQFSNQPQHF.